Reported below is one T cell receptor (beta chain). This entry belongs to a study of blood T cell repertoires in COVID-19. The wider study: The United States, Italy and Spain provided the acute and convalescent COVID-19 samples. Sample material is recorded as cDNA or gDNA derived from T cells, B-cell-depleted T cells, or PBMCs.

Methods used by the authors: It was from reference gene primer amplification that nucleated cell counts were estimated. Clones were read by immunoSEQ multiplex PCR, and TCRdb kept only the in-frame ones, dropping some. V and J calls and clone size are given by that table; D and trimming were obtained from the DNA. The table includes more than 60,000 clones, nearly 90% detected once. Germline V lookup: CDR1 GTSNPN, CDR2 SVGIG (reference sequence). This CDR3 contains 15 residues. The V gene lost 3 bases and the J gene lost 1 base, with 15 bases spanning the gap. The TCR comes from a man over 45 with acute or convalescent COVID-19. Sample: peripheral blood. The rearrangement joins TRBV30 to TRBJ1-2; possibly TRBD1 for D (6 bases). The CDR3 is CAWSAAPTGNYGYTF. The CDR3 nucleotides are TGTGCCTGGAGCGCGGCCCCGACAGGTAACTATGGCTACACCTTC.